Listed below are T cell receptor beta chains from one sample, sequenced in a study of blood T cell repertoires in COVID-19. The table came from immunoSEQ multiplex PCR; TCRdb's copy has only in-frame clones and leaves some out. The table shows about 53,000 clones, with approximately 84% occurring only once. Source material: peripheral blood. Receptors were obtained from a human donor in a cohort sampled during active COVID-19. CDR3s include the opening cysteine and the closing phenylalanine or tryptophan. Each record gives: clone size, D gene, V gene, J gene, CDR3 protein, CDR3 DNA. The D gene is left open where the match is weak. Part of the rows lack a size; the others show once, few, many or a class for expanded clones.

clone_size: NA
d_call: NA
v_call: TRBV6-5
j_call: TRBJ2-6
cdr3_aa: CALLPYGANVLTF
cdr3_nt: TGTGCCCTCCTACCTTATGGGGCCAACGTCCTGACTTTC

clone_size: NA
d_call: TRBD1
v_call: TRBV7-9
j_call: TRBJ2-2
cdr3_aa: CASTPLGQGTGELFF
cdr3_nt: TGTGCCAGCACCCCCCTCGGACAGGGGACCGGGGAGCTGTTTTTT

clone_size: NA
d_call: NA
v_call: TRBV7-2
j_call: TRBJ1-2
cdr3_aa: CASSTSSKTQYGYTF
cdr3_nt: TGTGCCAGCAGCACCAGTAGCAAGACTCAATATGGCTACACCTTC

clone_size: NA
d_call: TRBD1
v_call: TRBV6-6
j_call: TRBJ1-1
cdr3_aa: CASSYPQGARTEAFF
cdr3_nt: TGTGCCAGCAGTTACCCTCAGGGGGCGAGGACTGAAGCTTTCTTT

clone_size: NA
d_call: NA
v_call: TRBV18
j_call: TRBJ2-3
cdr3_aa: CASSKGVADTQYF
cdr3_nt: TGTGCCAGCTCGAAAGGGGTGGCAGATACGCAGTATTTT

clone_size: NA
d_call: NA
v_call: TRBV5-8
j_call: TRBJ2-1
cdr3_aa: CASSFGQWSMREQFF
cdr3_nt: TGTGCCAGCAGCTTTGGCCAGTGGTCTATGAGGGAGCAGTTCTTC

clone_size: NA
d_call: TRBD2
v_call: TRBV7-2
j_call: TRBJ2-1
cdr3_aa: CASSLGGGANNEQFF
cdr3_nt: TGTGCCAGCAGCTTAGGCGGGGGGGCTAACAATGAGCAGTTCTTC

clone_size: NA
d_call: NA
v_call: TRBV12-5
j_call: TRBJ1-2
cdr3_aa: CASGSGGANGYTF
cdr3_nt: TGTGCTAGTGGTTCTGGGGGGGCTAATGGCTACACCTTC

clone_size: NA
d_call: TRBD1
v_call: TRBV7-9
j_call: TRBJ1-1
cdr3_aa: CASSFGQGVGYDTEAFF
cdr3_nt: TGTGCCAGCAGCTTCGGACAGGGAGTAGGATATGACACTGAAGCTTTCTTT

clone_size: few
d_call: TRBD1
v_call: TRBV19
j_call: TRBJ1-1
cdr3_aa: CASSATGGSNTEAFF
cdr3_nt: TGTGCCAGTAGTGCGACAGGGGGCTCGAACACTGAAGCTTTCTTT

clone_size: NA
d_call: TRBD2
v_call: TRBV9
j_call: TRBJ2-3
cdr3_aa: CASSLVAGVTDTQYF
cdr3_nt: TGTGCCAGCAGCTTGGTAGCGGGGGTCACAGATACGCAGTATTTT

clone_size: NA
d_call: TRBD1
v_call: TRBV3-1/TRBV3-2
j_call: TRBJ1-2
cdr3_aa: CASSQDLIGGADGYTF
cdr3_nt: TGTGCCAGCAGCCAAGATCTGATAGGGGGCGCAGACGGCTACACCTTC

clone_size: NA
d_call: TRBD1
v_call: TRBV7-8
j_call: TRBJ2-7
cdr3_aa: CASSPRTGGELHEQYF
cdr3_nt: TGTGCCAGCAGCCCAAGGACAGGGGGGGAGCTACACGAGCAGTACTTC

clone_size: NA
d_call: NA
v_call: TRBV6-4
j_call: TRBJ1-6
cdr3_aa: CASSPGGGLNSPLHF
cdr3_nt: TGTGCCAGCAGCCCCGGCGGGGGTCTTAATTCACCCCTCCACTTT

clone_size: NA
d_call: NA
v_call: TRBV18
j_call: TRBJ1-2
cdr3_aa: CASSPRTASGYTF
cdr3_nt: TGTGCCAGCTCACCTAGGACAGCGAGCGGCTACACCTTC

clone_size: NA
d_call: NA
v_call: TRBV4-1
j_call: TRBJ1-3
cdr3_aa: CASSISRGSGNTIYF
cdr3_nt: TGCGCCAGCAGCATTTCTCGGGGCTCTGGAAACACCATATATTTT

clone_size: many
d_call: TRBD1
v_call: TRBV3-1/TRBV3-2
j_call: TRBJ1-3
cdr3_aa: CASRGDRGSPSSGNTIYF
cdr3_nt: TGTGCCAGCAGGGGGGACAGGGGGTCCCCGAGCTCTGGAAACACCATATATTTT

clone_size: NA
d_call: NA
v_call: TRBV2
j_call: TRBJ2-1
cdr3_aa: CARTGVGVRYNEQFF
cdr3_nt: TGTGCCAGGACAGGAGTGGGAGTTCGCTACAATGAGCAGTTCTTC

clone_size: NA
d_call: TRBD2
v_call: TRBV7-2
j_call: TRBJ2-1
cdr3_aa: CASSLAAGGYNEQFF
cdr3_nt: TGTGCCAGCAGCTTAGCGGCGGGGGGCTACAATGAGCAGTTCTTC

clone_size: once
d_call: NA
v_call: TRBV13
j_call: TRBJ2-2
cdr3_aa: CASSVGNTGELFF
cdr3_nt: TGTGCCAGCAGCGTCGGGAACACCGGGGAGCTGTTTTTT

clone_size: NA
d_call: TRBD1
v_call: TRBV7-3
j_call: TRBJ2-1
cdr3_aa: CASSWQGAPSNEQFF
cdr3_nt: TGTGCCAGCAGCTGGCAGGGGGCCCCCTCCAATGAGCAGTTCTTC

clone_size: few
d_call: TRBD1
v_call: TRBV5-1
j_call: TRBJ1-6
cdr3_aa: CASSLAGDRGVSPLHF
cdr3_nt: TGCGCCAGCAGCTTGGCCGGAGACAGGGGGGTTTCACCCCTCCACTTT

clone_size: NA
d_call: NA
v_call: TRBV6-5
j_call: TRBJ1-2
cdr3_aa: CASGQVVTGSYGYTF
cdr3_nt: TGTGCCAGCGGTCAGGTAGTGACGGGGAGCTATGGCTACACCTTC

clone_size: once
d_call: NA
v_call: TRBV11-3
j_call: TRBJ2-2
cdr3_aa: CASSFVRTGELFF
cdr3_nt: TGTGCCAGCAGCTTTGTCCGGACCGGGGAGCTGTTTTTT

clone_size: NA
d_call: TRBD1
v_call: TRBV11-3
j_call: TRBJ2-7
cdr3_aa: CASSPGQGHSYEQYF
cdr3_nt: TGTGCCAGCAGCCCTGGACAGGGTCATTCCTACGAGCAGTACTTC

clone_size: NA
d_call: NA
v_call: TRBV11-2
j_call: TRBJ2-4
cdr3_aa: CASSLVGRLTGKNIQYF
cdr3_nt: TGTGCCAGCAGCTTAGTCGGTCGTCTCACTGGCAAAAACATTCAGTACTTC

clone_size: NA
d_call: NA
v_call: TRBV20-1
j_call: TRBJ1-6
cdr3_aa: CSAGGNSPLHF
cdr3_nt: TGCAGTGCGGGGGGTAATTCACCCCTCCACTTT

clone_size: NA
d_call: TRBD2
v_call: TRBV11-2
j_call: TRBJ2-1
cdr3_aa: CASSLHTGLANNEQFF
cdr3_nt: TGTGCCAGCAGCTTACATACGGGACTAGCGAATAATGAGCAGTTCTTC

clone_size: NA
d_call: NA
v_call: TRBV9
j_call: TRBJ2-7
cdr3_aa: CASSVSSGGSYEQYF
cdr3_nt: TGTGCCAGCAGCGTTAGTTCGGGTGGCTCCTACGAGCAGTACTTC

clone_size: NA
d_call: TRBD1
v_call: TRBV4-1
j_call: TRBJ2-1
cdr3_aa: CASSLEGQGIDEQFF
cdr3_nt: TGCGCCAGCAGCCTTGAGGGACAGGGAATAGATGAGCAGTTCTTC

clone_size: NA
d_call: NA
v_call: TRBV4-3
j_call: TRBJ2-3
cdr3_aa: CASSPGRSTDTQYF
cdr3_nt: TGCGCCAGCAGCCCGGGGAGGAGCACAGATACGCAGTATTTT

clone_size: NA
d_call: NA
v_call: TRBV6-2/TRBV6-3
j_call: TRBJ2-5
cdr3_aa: CASSPSTMQETQYF
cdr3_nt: TGTGCCAGCAGCCCTTCTACCATGCAAGAGACCCAGTACTTC

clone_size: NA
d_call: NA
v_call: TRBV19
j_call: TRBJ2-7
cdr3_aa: CASSFDMHEQYF
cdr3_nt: TGTGCCAGTAGTTTTGACATGCACGAGCAGTACTTC

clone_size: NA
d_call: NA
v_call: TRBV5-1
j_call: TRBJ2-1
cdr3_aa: CASARGVDRSYNEQFF
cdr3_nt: TGCGCCAGCGCCCGAGGGGTCGACAGGAGTTACAATGAGCAGTTCTTC

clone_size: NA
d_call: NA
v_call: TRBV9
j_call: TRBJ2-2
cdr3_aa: CASSVAGTNTGELFF
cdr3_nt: TGTGCCAGCAGCGTAGCAGGGACGAACACCGGGGAGCTGTTTTTT

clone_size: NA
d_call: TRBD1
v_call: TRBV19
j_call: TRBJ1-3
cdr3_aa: CASSDTGAPGNTIYF
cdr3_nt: TGTGCCAGTAGTGATACAGGGGCACCTGGAAACACCATATATTTT